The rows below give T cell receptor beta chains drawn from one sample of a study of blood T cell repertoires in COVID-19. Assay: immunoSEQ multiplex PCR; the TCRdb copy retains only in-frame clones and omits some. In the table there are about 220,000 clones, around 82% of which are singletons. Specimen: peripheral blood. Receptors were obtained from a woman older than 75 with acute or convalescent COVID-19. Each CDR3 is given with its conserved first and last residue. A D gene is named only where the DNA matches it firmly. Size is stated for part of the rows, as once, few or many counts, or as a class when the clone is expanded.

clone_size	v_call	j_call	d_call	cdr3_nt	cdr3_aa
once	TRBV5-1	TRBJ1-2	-	TGCGCCAGCAGCCCGGAAGGCAGGGTGGAGAATGGCTACACCTTC	CASSPEGRVENGYTF
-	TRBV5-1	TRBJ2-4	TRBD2	TGCGCCAGTGCTAGCGGGGGGGCTTCAGGCAAAAACATTCAGTACTTC	CASASGGASGKNIQYF
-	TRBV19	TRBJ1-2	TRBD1	TGTGCCAGCCTACCGACAGGGGGAAACTATGGCTACACCTTC	CASLPTGGNYGYTF
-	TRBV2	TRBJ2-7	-	TGTGCCAGCAGTGGGACTACAGGAGAGCAGTACTTC	CASSGTTGEQYF
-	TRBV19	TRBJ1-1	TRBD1	TGTGCCAGTAGTATCGCAGGGGGCGTAGAAACTGAAGCTTTCTTT	CASSIAGGVETEAFF
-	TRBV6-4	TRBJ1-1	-	TGTGCCAGCAGTCTCGAGGGTGGTGGAAACACTGAAGCTTTCTTT	CASSLEGGGNTEAFF
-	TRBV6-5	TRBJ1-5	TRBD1	TGTGCCAGCAGTTCGTCACAGGGGCGCAATCAGCCCCAGCATTTT	CASSSSQGRNQPQHF
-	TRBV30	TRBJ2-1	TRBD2	TGTGCCTGGAGGGCGACTAGCGGTAATGAGCAGTTCTTC	CAWRATSGNEQFF
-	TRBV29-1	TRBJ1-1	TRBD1	TGCAGCGTTATGACAGGGTTAGATGCTGAAGCTTTCTTT	CSVMTGLDAEAFF
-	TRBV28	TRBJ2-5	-	TGTGCCAGCAGTCCCCCAGGGTGGAGACAAGAGACCCAGTACTTC	CASSPPGWRQETQYF
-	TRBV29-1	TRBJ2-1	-	TGCAGCGGGCAACAGGGGAGGAACAATGAGCAGTTCTTC	CSGQQGRNNEQFF
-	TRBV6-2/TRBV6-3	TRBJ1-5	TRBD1	TGTGCCAGCAGTTATGGACAGGAAGCGTTATATAGCAATCAGCCCCAGCATTTT	CASSYGQEALYSNQPQHF
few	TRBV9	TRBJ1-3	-	TGTGCCAGCAGCGGAGGGTCTAGGACTGGAAACACCATATATTTT	CASSGGSRTGNTIYF
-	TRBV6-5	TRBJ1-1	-	TGTGCCAGCCGGTCATCACAGGTGGTGAACACTGAAGCTTTCTTT	CASRSSQVVNTEAFF
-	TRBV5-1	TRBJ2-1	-	TGCGCCAGCAGCTCAACAGGGATCAACAATGAGCAGTTCTTC	CASSSTGINNEQFF
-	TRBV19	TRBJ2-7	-	TGTGCCAGTAGTCCCCAGAGCAGGGACGAGCAGTACTTC	CASSPQSRDEQYF